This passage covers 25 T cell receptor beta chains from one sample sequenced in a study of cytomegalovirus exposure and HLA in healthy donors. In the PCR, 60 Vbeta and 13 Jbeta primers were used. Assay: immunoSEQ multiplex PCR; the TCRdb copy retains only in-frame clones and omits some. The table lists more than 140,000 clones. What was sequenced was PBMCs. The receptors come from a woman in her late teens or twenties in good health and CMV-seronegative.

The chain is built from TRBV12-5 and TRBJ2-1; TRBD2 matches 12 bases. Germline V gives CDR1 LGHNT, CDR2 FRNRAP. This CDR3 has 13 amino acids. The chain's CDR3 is CAGKTSGRNEQFF. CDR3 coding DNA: TGTGCAGGAAAAACTAGCGGGAGGAATGAGCAGTTCTTC.

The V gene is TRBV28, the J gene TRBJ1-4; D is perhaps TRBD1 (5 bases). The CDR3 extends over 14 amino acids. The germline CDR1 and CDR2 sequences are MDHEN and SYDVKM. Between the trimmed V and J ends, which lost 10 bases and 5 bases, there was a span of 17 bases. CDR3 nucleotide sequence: TGTGCCACCTCTGTGGGGCTTTCCAATGAAAAACTGTTTTTT. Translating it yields CATSVGLSNEKLFF.

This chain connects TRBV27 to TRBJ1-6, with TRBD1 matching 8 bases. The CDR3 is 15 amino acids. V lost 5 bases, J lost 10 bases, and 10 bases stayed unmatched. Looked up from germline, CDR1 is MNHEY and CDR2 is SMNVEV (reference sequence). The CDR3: CASSLGQGAGSPLHF. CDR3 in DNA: TGTGCCAGCAGTCTCGGGCAGGGGGCTGGCTCACCCCTCCACTTT.

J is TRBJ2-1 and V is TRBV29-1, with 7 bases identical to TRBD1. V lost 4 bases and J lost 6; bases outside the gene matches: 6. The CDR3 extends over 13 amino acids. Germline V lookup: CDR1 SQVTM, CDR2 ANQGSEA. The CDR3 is CSVATGTINEQFF. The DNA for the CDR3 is TGCAGCGTTGCGACAGGGACAATCAATGAGCAGTTCTTC.

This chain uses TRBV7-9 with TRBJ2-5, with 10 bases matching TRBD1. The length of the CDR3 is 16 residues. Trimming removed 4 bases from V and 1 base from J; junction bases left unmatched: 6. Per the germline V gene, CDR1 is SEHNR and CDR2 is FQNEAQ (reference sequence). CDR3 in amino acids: CASSWRDRGLQETQYF. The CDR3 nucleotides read TGTGCCAGCAGCTGGAGGGACAGGGGCCTCCAAGAGACCCAGTACTTC.

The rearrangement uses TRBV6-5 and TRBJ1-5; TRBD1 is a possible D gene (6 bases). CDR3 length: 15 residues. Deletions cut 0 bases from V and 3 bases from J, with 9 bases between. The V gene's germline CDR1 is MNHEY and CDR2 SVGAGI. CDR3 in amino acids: CASSYSGGDNQPQHF. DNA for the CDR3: TGTGCCAGCAGTTACTCAGGGGGTGACAATCAGCCCCAGCATTTT.

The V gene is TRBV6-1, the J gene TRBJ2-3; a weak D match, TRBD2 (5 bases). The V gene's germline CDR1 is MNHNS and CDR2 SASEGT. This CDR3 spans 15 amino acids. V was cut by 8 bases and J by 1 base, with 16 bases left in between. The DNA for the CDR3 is TGTGCCAGCCGAGGAGACCTGAGGGGCACAGATACGCAGTATTTT. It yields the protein CASRGDLRGTDTQYF.

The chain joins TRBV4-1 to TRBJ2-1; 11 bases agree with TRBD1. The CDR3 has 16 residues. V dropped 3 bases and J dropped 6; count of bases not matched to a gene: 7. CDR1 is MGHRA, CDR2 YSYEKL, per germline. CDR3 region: CASSQVPGQGVNEQFF. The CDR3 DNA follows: TGCGCCAGCAGCCAGGTTCCGGGACAGGGGGTCAATGAGCAGTTCTTC.

As DNA, the CDR3 is TGCGCCAGCAGCCAAGGGTCTGGGGGGAGGGCCTATGGCTACACCTTC. Its translation is CASSQGSGGRAYGYTF. The gene calls are TRBV4-3 and TRBJ1-2, with D possibly TRBD1 on 5 matching bases. The CDR3 sequence is 16 residues long. Deletions cut 1 base from V and 4 bases from J, with 16 bases between. Germline V gene lookup returns CDR1 LGHNA and CDR2 YSLEER.

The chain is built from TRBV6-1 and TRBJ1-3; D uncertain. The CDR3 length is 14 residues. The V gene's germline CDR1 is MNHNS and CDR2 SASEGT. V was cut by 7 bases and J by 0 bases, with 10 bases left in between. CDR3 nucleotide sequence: TGTGCCAGCATTGCCGACTTCTCTGGAAACACCATATATTTT. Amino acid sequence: CASIADFSGNTIYF.

The CDR3 sequence: CATSRAAESRAEAFF. In nucleotides, the CDR3 is TGTGCCACCAGCAGAGCAGCCGAGTCGAGGGCTGAAGCTTTCTTT. The V call is TRBV15, the J call TRBJ1-1; D call uncertain. The CDR3 extends over 15 amino acids. CDR1 is LNHNV, CDR2 YYDKDF, per germline (reference sequence). Trimming removed 1 base at V and 6 bases at J, with 15 bases between.

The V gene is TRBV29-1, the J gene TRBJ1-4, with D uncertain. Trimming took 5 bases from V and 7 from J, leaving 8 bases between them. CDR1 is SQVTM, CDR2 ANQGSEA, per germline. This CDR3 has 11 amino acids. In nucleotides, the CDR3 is TGCAGCGTTTACTGGGCTGAAAAACTGTTTTTT. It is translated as CSVYWAEKLFF.

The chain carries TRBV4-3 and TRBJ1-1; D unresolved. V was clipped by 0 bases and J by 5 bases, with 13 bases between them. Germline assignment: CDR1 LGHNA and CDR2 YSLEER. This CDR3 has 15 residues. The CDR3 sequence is CASSQDPGVGTEAFF. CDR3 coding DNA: TGCGCCAGCAGCCAAGATCCGGGAGTGGGGACTGAAGCTTTCTTT.

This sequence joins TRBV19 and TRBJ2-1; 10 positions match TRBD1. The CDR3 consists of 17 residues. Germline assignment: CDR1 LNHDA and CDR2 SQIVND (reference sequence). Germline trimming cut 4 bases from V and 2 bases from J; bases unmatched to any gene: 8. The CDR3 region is CASSTRPGQGTYNEQFF. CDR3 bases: TGTGCCAGTAGTACTAGACCGGGACAGGGGACCTACAATGAGCAGTTCTTC. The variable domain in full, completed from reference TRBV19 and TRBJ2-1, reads DGGITQSPKYLFRKEGQNVTLSCEQNLNHDAMYWYRQDPGQGLRLIYYSQIVNDFQKGDIAEGYSVSREKKESFPLTVTSAQKNPTAFYLCASSTRPGQGTYNEQFFGPGTRLTVL.

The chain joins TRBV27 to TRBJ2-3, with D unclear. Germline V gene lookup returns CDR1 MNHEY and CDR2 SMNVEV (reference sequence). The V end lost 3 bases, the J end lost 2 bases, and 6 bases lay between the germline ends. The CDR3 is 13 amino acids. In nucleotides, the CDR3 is TGTGCCAGCAGTTTGGTCTACACAGATACGCAGTATTTT. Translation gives CASSLVYTDTQYF.

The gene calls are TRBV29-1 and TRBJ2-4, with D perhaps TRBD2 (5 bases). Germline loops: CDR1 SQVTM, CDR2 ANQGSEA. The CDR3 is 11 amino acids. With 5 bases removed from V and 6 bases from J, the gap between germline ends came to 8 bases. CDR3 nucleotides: TGCAGCGTTCAGGCGGGAAACATTCAGTACTTC. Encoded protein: CSVQAGNIQYF.

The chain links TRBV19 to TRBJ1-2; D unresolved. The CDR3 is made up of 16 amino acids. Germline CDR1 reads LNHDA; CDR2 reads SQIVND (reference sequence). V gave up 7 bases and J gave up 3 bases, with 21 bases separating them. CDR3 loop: CASTGLGRGGDYGYTF. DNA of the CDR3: TGTGCCAGTACCGGCCTCGGACGGGGAGGTGACTATGGCTACACCTTC.

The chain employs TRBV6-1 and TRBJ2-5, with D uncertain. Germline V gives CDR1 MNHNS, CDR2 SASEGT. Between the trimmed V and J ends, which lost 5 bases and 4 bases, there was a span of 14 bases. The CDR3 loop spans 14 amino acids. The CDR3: CASSLRTETETQYF. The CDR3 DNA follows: TGTGCCAGCAGTTTAAGAACTGAAACAGAGACCCAGTACTTC.

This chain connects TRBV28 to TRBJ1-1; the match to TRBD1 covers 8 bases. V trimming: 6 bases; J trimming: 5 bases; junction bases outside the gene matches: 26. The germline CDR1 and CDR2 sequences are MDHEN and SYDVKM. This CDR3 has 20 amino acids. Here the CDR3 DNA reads TGTGCCAGCAGCCCACCCTCACCCCAGGGGGCGCTCTACTCTTGGACTGAAGCTTTCTTT. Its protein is CASSPPSPQGALYSWTEAFF.

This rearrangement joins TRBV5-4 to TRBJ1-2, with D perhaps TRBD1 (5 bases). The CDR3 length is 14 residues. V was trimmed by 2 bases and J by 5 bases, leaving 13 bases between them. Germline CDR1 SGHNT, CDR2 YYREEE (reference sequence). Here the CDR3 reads CASSFTGGDYGYTF. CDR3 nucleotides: TGTGCCAGCAGCTTTACCGGGGGGGATTATGGCTACACCTTC.

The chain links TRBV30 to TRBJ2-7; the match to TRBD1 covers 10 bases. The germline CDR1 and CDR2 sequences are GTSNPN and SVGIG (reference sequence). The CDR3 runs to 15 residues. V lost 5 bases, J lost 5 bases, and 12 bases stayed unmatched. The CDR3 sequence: CAWEGVGQGVDEQYF. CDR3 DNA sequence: TGTGCCTGGGAAGGTGTAGGACAGGGGGTCGACGAGCAGTACTTC.

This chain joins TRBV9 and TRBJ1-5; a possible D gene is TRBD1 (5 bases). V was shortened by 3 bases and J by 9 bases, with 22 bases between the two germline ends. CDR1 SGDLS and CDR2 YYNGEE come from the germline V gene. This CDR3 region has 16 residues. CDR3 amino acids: CASSAGGLGDWGPQHF. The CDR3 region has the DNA TGTGCCAGCAGCGCGGGGGGTTTGGGGGACTGGGGGCCCCAGCATTTT.

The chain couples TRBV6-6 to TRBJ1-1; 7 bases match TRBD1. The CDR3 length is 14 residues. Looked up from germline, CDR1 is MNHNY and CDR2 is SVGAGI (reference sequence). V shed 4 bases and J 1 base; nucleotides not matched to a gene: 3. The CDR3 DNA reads TGTGCCAGCAGTTCCGACAGGGCGAACACTGAAGCTTTCTTT. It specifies CASSSDRANTEAFF.

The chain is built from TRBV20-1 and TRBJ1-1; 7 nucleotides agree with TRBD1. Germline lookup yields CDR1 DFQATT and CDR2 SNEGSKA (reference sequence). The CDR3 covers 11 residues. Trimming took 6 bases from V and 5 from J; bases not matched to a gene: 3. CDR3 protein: CSAPGGTEAFF. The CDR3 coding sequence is TGCAGTGCCCCAGGGGGGACTGAAGCTTTCTTT.

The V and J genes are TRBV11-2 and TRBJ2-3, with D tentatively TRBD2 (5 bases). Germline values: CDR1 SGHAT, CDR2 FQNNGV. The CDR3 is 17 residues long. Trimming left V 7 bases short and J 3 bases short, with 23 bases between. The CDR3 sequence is CASTIRGISDWTDTQYF. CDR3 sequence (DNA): TGTGCCAGCACAATCCGGGGAATTTCGGACTGGACAGATACGCAGTATTTT.